A single sample gave rise to the 15 T cell receptor beta chains below, sequenced in a study of T cells in localized non-small cell lung cancer. TCRdb's copy holds only in-frame clones and misses some; the assay was immunoSEQ multiplex PCR. Found here are fewer than 20,000 clones, about 91% of them singletons; the top ten hold 2.5% to 3%. This specimen consisted of peripheral blood, obtained before any cancer treatment. The source of these receptors is a woman aged 35-75 years with stage I lung adenocarcinoma.

The chain joins TRBV5-1 to TRBJ2-3; D remains ambiguous. CDR1 is SGHRS and CDR2 is YFSETQ in the germline V gene. The CDR3 consists of 15 residues. The V and J ends lost 0 bases and 6 bases respectively, with 14 bases between them. The chain's CDR3 is CASSLESFTPDTQYF. The CDR3 DNA reads as TGCGCCAGCAGCTTGGAGTCCTTCACCCCCGATACGCAGTATTTT.

The chain couples TRBV7-9 to TRBJ1-1; a possible D gene is TRBD1 (6 bases). Germline loops: CDR1 SEHNR, CDR2 FQNEAQ (reference sequence). CDR3 size: 14 residues. Trimming took 0 bases from V and 5 from J, leaving 10 bases between them. The CDR3 loop reads CASSLAQGWTEAFF. CDR3 DNA: TGTGCCAGCAGCTTAGCGCAGGGGTGGACTGAAGCTTTCTTT.

This chain's CDR3 is CASSLDLSGFTEAFF. For the CDR3, the DNA is TGTGCCAGCAGCTTGGATTTGTCCGGGTTTACTGAAGCTTTCTTT. The chain is built from TRBV5-4 and TRBJ1-1; the D is unclear. Germline V gene sequence: CDR1 SGHNT, CDR2 YYREEE (reference sequence). The CDR3 contains 15 residues. The ends were cut back, 0 bases at V and 5 bases at J, with 14 bases in the middle. The full variable domain, its missing parts supplied by reference TRBV5-4 and TRBJ1-1, is ETGVTQSPTHLIKTRGQQVTLRCSSQSGHNTVSWYQQALGQGPQFIFQYYREEENGRGNFPPRFSGLQFPNYSSELNVNALELDDSALYLCASSLDLSGFTEAFFGQGTRLTVV.

The CDR3 region has the DNA TGCGCCAGCAGCCAAGAAGGGCGGATCGTCACCGGGGAGCTGTTTTTT. This gives the protein CASSQEGRIVTGELFF. The rearrangement uses TRBV4-3 and TRBJ2-2; D uncertain. Germline V lookup: CDR1 LGHNA, CDR2 YSLEER. The length of the CDR3 is 16 residues. Deletions cut 0 bases from V and 4 bases from J, with 12 bases between.

V is TRBV7-2 and J is TRBJ1-2; D gene unclear. Germline V gene data show CDR1 as SGHTA and CDR2 as FQGNSA. The CDR3 extends over 15 amino acids. The germline V and J ends were trimmed by 5 bases and 1 base, with 14 bases remaining between them. This CDR3 is CASSPSPPVNYGYTF. CDR3 nucleotide sequence: TGTGCCAGCAGCCCCTCCCCCCCCGTTAACTATGGCTACACCTTC.

This clone was picked up one time. The CDR3 protein is CASSVGEGQGGKLFF. CDR3 DNA: TGTGCCAGCAGCGTAGGGGAGGGGCAGGGTGGAAAACTGTTTTTT. The chain recombines TRBV9 with TRBJ1-4; weak D call: TRBD1 (5 bases). In germline, CDR1 is SGDLS, CDR2 YYNGEE. V gave up 0 bases and J gave up 10 bases, with 16 bases separating them. The CDR3 has 15 amino acids. The full variable domain, rest sourced from reference TRBV9 and TRBJ1-4, is DSGVTQTPKHLITATGQRVTLRCSPRSGDLSVYWYQQSLDQGLQFLIQYYNGEERAKGNILERFSAQQFPDLHSELNLSSLELGDSALYFCASSVGEGQGGKLFFGSGTQLSVL.

J is TRBJ1-2 and V is TRBV7-2, with 8 bases lining up with TRBD1. The V gene's germline CDR1 is SGHTA and CDR2 FQGNSA. Trimming removed 4 bases from V and 5 bases from J; junction bases left unmatched: 3. The CDR3 consists of 13 residues. The DNA for the CDR3 is TGTGCCAGCAGCTCTGGACAGGGATATGGCTACACCTTC. Encoded protein: CASSSGQGYGYTF.

V gene TRBV18 combines with J gene TRBJ2-3; D may be TRBD1 or TRBD2 (5 bases each). This CDR3 is built from 15 residues. V lost 5 bases, J lost 1 base, and 13 bases lay in between. Germline CDR1 is KGHSH and CDR2 is LQKENI. CDR3 bases: TGTGCCAGCTCATCATTCCGGGACGGCACAGATACGCAGTATTTT. It yields the protein CASSSFRDGTDTQYF.

The chain employs TRBV4-3 and TRBJ1-4; D gene unclear. Trimming pared 0 bases from V and 5 bases from J, leaving 10 bases between. The V gene's germline CDR1 is LGHNA and CDR2 YSLEER. The length of the CDR3 is 15 residues. The DNA of the CDR3 is TGCGCCAGCAGCCAAGATCCCGTCACCAATGAAAAACTGTTTTTT. This encodes CASSQDPVTNEKLFF.

The chain carries TRBV12-5 and TRBJ1-5; tentative D call: TRBD1 (6 bases). The CDR3 contains 15 residues. V gave up 2 bases and J gave up 5 bases, with 13 bases separating them. CDR1 is LGHNT and CDR2 is FRNRAP in the germline V gene. CDR3 nucleotides: TGTGCTAGTGGTTTGACCGCGGCAGGGGATCAGCCCCAGCATTTT. Translation: CASGLTAAGDQPQHF.

The chain has TRBV9 and TRBJ2-1; D is unresolved. The V end lost 0 bases, the J end lost 0 bases, and 10 bases lay between the germline ends. This CDR3 has 16 amino acids. CDR1 is SGDLS, CDR2 YYNGEE, per germline. The CDR3 reads CASSVEPASSYNEQFF. As DNA, the CDR3 is TGTGCCAGCAGCGTAGAGCCAGCAAGCTCCTACAATGAGCAGTTCTTC.

Regarding this clone: One end of the junction varies from germline; a read error may be responsible. The V gene is TRBV7-8, the J gene TRBJ2-4; 8 nucleotides align to TRBD1. The CDR3 runs 14 residues. In germline, CDR1 is SGHVS, CDR2 FQNEAQ. The CDR3 DNA reads TGTGCCAGCAGCTTAGGCCAGGGGGCGGTGGTATGCGACTTC. It is translated as CASSLGQGAVVCDF.

The chain joins TRBV6-5 to TRBJ1-1; unclear D gene. In germline, CDR1 is MNHEY, CDR2 SVGAGI. The CDR3 runs to 14 residues. V lost 3 bases and J lost 0, with 8 bases in between. The CDR3 sequence is CASSYQQMNTEAFF. The CDR3 nucleotides are TGTGCCAGCAGTTATCAGCAAATGAACACTGAAGCTTTCTTT.

The chain uses TRBV9 and TRBJ2-3; 11 positions match TRBD2. The CDR3 is 16 residues long. V lost 3 bases and J lost 6; bases outside the gene matches: 9. Per the germline V gene, CDR1 is SGDLS and CDR2 is YYNGEE. The CDR3 loop is CASSDSGGALGDTQYF. CDR3 DNA: TGTGCCAGCAGCGATAGCGGGGGGGCCTTAGGGGATACGCAGTATTTT.

CDR3 sequence reads: CASSSNTEAFF. The CDR3 coding sequence is TGTGCCAGCAGCTCAAACACTGAAGCTTTCTTT. V gene TRBV28 combines with J gene TRBJ1-1, with D unresolved. The CDR3 contains 11 residues. The V end was cut by 6 bases, the J end by 2 bases, with 4 bases between. Germline V CDR1 and CDR2: MDHEN, SYDVKM.